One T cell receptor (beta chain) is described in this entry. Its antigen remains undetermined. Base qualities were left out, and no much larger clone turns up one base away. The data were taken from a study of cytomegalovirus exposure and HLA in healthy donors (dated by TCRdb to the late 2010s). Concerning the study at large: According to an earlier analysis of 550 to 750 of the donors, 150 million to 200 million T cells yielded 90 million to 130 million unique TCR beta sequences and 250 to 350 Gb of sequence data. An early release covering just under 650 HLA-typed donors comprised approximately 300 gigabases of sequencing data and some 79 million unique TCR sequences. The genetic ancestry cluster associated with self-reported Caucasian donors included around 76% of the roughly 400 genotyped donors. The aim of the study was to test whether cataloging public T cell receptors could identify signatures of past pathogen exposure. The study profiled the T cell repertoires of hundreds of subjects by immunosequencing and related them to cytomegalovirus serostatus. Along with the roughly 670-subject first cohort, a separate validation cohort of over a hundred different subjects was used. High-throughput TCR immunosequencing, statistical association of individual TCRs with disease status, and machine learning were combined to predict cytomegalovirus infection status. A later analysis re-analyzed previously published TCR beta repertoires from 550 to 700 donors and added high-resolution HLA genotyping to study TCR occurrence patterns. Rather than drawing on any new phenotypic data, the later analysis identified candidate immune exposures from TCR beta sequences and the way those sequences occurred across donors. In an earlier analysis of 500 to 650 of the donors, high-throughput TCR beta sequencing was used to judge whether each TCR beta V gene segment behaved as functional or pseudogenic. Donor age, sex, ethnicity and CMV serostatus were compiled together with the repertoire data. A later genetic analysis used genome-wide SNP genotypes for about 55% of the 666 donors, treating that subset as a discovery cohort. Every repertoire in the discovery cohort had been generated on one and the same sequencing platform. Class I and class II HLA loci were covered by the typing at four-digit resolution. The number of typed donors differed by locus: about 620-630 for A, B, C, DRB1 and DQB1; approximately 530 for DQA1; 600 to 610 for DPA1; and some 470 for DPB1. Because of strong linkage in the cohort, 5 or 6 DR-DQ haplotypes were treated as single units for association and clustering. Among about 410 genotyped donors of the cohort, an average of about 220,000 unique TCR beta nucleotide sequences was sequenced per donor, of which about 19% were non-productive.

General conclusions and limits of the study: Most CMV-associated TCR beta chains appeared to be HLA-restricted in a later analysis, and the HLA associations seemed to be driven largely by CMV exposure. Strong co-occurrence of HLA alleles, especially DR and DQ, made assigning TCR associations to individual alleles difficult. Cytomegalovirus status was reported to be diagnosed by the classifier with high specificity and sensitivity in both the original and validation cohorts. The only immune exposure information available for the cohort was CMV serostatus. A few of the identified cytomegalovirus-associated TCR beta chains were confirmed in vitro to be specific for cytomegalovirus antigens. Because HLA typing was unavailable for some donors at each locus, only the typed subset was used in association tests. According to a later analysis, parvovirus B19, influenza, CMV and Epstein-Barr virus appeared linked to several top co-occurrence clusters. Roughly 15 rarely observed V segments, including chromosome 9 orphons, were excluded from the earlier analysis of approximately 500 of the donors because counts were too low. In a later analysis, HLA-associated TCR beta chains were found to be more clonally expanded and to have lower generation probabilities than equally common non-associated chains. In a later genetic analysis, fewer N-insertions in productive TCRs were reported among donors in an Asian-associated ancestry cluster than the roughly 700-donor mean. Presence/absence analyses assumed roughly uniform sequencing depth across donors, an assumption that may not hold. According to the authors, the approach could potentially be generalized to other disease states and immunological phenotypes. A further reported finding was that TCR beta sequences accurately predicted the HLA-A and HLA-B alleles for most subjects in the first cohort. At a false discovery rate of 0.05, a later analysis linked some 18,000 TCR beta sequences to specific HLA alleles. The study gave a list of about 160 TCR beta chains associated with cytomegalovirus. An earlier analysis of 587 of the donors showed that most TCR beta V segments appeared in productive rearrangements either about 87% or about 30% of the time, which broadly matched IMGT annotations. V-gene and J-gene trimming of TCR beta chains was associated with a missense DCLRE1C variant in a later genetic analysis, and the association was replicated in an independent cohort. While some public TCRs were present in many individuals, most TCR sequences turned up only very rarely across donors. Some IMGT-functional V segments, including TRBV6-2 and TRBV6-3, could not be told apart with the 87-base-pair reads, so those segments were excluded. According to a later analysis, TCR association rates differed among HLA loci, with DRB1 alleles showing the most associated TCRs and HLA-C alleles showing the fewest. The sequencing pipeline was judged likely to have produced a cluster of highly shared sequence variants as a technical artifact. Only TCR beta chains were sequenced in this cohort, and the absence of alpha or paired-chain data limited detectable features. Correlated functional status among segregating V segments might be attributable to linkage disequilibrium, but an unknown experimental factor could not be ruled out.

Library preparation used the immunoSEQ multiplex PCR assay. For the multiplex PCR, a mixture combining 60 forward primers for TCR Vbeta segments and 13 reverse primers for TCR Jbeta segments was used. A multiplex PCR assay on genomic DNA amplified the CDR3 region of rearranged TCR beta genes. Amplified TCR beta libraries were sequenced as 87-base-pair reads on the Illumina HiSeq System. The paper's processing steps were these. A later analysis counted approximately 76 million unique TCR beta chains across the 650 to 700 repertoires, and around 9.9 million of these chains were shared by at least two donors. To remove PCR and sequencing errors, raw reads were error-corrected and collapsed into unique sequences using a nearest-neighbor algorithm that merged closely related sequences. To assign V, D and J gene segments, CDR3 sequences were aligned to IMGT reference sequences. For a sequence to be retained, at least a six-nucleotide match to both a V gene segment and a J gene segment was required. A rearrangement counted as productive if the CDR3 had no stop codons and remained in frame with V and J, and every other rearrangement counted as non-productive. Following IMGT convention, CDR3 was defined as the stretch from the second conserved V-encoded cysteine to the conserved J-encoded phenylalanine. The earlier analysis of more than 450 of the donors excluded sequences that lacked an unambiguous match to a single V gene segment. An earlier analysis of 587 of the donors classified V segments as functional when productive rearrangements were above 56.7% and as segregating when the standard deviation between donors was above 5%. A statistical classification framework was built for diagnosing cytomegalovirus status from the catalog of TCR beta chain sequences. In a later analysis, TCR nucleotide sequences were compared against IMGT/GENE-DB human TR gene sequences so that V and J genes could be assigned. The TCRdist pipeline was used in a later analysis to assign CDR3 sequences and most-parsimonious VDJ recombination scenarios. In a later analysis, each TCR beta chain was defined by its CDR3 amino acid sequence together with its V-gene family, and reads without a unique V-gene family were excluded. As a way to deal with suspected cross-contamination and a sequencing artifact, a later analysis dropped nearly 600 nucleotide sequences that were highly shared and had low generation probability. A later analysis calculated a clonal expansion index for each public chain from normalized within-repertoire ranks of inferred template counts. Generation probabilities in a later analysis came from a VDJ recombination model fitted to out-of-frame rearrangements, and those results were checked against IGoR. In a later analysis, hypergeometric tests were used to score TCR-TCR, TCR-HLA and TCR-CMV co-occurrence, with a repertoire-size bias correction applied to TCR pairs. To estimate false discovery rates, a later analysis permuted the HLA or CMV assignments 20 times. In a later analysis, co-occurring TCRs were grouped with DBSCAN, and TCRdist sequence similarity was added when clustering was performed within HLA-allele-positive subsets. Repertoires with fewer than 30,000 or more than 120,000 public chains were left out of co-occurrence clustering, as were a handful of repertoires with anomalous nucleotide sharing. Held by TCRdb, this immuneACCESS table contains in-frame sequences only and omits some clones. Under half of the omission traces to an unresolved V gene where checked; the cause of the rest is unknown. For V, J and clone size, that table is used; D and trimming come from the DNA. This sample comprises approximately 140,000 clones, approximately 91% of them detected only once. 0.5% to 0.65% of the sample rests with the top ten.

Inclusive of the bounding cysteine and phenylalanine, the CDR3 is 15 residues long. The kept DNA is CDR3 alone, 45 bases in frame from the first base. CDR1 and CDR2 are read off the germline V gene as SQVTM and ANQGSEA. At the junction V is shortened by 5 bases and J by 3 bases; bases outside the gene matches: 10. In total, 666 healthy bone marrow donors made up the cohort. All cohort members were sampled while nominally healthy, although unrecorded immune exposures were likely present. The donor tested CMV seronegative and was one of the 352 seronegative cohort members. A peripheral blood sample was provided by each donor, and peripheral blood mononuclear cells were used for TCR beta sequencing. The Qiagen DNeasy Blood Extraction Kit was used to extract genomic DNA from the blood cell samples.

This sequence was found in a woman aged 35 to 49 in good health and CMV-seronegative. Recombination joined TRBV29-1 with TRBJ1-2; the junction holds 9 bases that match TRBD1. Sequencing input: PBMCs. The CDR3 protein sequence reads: CSVSGGDRVYYGYTF. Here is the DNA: TGCAGCGTTTCGGGGGGGGACAGGGTCTACTATGGCTACACCTTC.